Listed below are T cell receptor beta chains from one sample, sequenced in a study of T-cell memory formation after mild COVID-19. TCRdb re-called the 5' RACE reads with MiXCR, one entry per CDR3 protein. The table shows hundreds of thousands of distinct CDR3 sequences, with around 15% occurring only once. The sequenced sample consisted of PBMCs or a T cell subset sorted from them (not recorded which). The source is a man aged 18 to 29 who had mild COVID-19 (a few samples of this study predate the infection). Cell type and time point are not known. CDR3s include the opening cysteine and the closing phenylalanine or tryptophan. D genes are given only for firm matches. Rows give clone size only sometimes, using once, few, many, or a class for an expanded clone.

d_gene: .; v_gene: TRBV28; j_gene: TRBJ1-5; abundance: few; CDR3nt: TGTGCCAGCAGAATAGGGGTGGAACAGCCCCAGCATTTT; CDR3aa: CASRIGVEQPQHF
d_gene: TRBD2; v_gene: TRBV24-1; j_gene: TRBJ2-1; abundance: few; CDR3nt: TGTGCCACCAGTGATTACGGGGGGGGTCGAGGACTAGCGGGACCTGAGCAGTTCTTC; CDR3aa: CATSDYGGGRGLAGPEQFF
d_gene: .; v_gene: TRBV12-3/TRBV12-4; j_gene: TRBJ2-5; abundance: .; CDR3nt: TGTGCCAGCAGTTCAGCGACGGACCAAGAGACCCAGTACTTC; CDR3aa: CASSSATDQETQYF
d_gene: TRBD2; v_gene: TRBV27; j_gene: TRBJ2-3; abundance: few; CDR3nt: TGTGCCAGCAGTTTCGTACGGGGGGGCGCATATACGCAGTATTTT; CDR3aa: CASSFVRGGAYTQYF
d_gene: TRBD1; v_gene: TRBV7-6; j_gene: TRBJ1-2; abundance: .; CDR3nt: TGTGCCAGCAGCTGGGACAGGGTTGGATTCAGTGGCTACACCTTC; CDR3aa: CASSWDRVGFSGYTF
d_gene: TRBD1; v_gene: TRBV6-2/TRBV6-3; j_gene: TRBJ2-3; abundance: .; CDR3nt: TGTGCCACCCTAACAGGGGCCCTTACAGATACGCAGTATTTT; CDR3aa: CATLTGALTDTQYF
d_gene: .; v_gene: TRBV2; j_gene: TRBJ1-2; abundance: few; CDR3nt: TGTGCCAGCAGCGAAGACACCCGCTCCTATGGCTACACCTTC; CDR3aa: CASSEDTRSYGYTF
d_gene: .; v_gene: TRBV28; j_gene: TRBJ1-1; abundance: few; CDR3nt: TGTGCCAGCACCCTTCAGGGAACCACTGAAGCTTTCTTT; CDR3aa: CASTLQGTTEAFF
d_gene: TRBD1; v_gene: TRBV7-9; j_gene: TRBJ2-5; abundance: few; CDR3nt: TGTGCCAGCAGTGGTCGGACAGGGGAGGGAGAGACCCAGTACTTC; CDR3aa: CASSGRTGEGETQYF
d_gene: TRBD1; v_gene: TRBV4-3; j_gene: TRBJ1-6; abundance: once; CDR3nt: TGCGCCAGCAGCCAAGGGCTCGTAGGACAGGGCAGGCCACCCCTCCACTTT; CDR3aa: CASSQGLVGQGRPPLHF
d_gene: .; v_gene: TRBV9; j_gene: TRBJ2-2; abundance: .; CDR3nt: TGTGCCAGCAGGGGCAAAACGAACACCGGGGAGCTGTTTTTT; CDR3aa: CASRGKTNTGELFF